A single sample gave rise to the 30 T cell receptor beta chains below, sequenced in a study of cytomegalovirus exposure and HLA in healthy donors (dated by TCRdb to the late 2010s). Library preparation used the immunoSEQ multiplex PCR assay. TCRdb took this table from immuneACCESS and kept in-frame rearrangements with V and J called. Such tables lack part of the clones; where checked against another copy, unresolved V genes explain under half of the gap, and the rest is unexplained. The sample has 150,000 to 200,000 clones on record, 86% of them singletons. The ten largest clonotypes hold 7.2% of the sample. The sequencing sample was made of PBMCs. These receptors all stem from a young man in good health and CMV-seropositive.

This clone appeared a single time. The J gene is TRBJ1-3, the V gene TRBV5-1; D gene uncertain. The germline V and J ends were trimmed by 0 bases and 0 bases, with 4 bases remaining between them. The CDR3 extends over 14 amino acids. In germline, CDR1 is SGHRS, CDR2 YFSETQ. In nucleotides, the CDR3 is TGCGCCAGCAGCTTGGCTCTCTCTGGAAACACCATATATTTT. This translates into CASSLALSGNTIYF.

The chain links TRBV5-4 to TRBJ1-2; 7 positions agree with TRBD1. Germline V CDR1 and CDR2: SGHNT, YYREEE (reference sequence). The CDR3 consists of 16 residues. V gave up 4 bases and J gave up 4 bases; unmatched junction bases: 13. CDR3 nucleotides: TGTGCCAGCAGCCCCACCCTAAGGGGGCTTAGCTATGGCTACACCTTC. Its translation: CASSPTLRGLSYGYTF.

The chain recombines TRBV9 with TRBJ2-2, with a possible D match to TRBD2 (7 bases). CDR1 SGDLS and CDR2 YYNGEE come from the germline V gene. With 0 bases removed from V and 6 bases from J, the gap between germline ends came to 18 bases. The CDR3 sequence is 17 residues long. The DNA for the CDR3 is TGTGCCAGCAGCGTAGCGGGGGGCGCGAGTCGGGCCGGGGAGCTGTTTTTT. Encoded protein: CASSVAGGASRAGELFF.

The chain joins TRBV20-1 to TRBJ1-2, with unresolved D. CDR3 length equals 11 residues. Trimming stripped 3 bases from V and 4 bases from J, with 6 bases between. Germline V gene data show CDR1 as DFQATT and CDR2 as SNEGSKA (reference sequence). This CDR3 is CSASTSYGYTF. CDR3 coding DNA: TGCAGTGCTAGTACCAGCTATGGCTACACCTTC.

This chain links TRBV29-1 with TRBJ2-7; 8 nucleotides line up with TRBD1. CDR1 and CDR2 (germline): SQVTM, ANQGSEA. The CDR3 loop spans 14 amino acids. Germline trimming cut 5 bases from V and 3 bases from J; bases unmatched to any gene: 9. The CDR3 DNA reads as TGCAGCGTTCTGAGACAGGGGCATCGCTACGAGCAGTACTTC. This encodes CSVLRQGHRYEQYF.

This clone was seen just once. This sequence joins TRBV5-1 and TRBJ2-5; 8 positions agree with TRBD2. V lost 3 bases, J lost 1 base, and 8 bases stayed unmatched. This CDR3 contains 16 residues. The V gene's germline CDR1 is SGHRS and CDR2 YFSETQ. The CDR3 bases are TGCGCCAGCAGCTCCGGGGGGGTGGCGGCCCAAGAGACCCAGTACTTC. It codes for CASSSGGVAAQETQYF.

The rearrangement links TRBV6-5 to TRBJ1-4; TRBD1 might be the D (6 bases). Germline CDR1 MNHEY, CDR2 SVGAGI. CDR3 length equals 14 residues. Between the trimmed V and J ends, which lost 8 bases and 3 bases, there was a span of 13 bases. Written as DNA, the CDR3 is TGTGCCAGCTCTCGGGACACGGCTAATGAAAAACTGTTTTTT. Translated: CASSRDTANEKLFF.

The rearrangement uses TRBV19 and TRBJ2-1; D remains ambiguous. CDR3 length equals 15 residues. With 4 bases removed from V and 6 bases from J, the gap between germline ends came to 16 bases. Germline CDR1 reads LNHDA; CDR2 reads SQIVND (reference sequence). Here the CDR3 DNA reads TGTGCCAGTAGTAGGGCCCTTTTAGAGCCCAATGAGCAGTTCTTC. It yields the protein CASSRALLEPNEQFF. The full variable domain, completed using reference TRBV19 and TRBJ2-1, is DGGITQSPKYLFRKEGQNVTLSCEQNLNHDAMYWYRQDPGQGLRLIYYSQIVNDFQKGDIAEGYSVSREKKESFPLTVTSAQKNPTAFYLCASSRALLEPNEQFFGPGTRLTVL.

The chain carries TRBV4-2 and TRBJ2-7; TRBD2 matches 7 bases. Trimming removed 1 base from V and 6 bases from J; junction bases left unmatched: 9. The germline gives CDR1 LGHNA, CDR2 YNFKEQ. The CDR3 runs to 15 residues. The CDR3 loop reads CASSQVIAGEVEQYF. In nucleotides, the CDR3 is TGTGCCAGCAGCCAAGTGATTGCGGGAGAGGTCGAGCAGTACTTC.

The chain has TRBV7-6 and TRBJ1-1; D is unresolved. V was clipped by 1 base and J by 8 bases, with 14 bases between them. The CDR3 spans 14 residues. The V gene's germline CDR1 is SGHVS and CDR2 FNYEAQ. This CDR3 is CASSLGSLRSEAFF. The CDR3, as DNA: TGTGCCAGCAGCTTAGGGAGCCTAAGGTCCGAAGCTTTCTTT.

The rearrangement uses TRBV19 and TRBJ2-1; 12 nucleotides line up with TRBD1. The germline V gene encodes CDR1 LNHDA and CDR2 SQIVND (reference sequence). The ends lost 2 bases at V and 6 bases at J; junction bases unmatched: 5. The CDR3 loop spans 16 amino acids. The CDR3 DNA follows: TGTGCCAGTAGTATACAAATGGGACAGGGGGCCAATGAGCAGTTCTTC. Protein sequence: CASSIQMGQGANEQFF.

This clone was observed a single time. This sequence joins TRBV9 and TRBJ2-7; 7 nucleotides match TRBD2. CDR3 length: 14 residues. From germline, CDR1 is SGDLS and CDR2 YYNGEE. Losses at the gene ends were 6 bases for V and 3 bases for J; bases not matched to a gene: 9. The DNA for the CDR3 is TGTGCCAGCAACCCATCGGGAGGCCGCTACGAGCAGTACTTC. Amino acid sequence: CASNPSGGRYEQYF.

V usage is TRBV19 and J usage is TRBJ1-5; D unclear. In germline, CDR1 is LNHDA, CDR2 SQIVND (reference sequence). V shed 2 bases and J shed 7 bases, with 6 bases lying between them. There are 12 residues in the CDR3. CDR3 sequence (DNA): TGTGCCAGTAGTATATATGAACAGCCCCAGCATTTT. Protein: CASSIYEQPQHF. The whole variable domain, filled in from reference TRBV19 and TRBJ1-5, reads DGGITQSPKYLFRKEGQNVTLSCEQNLNHDAMYWYRQDPGQGLRLIYYSQIVNDFQKGDIAEGYSVSREKKESFPLTVTSAQKNPTAFYLCASSIYEQPQHFGDGTRLSIL.

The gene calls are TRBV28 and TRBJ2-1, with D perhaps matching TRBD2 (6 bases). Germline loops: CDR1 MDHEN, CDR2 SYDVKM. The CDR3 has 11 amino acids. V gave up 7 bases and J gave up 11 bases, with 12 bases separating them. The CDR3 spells CASMVEGKQFF. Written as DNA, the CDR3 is TGTGCCAGCATGGTGGAGGGAAAGCAGTTCTTC. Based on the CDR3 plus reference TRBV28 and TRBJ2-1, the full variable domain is DVKVTQSSRYLVKRTGEKVFLECVQDMDHENMFWYRQDPGLGLRLIYFSYDVKMKEKGDIPEGYSVSREKKERFSLILESASTNQTSMYLCASMVEGKQFFGPGTRLTVL.

CDR3 bases: TGTGCCAGCAGCCCCTGGACGGATAGTTTGAACACTGAAGCTTTCTTT. This codes for CASSPWTDSLNTEAFF. This rearrangement joins TRBV7-7 to TRBJ1-1; D uncertain. Looked up from germline, CDR1 is SSHAT and CDR2 is FNYEAQ (reference sequence). There are 16 residues in the CDR3. Trimming shortened V by 5 bases and J by 0 bases, and 16 bases separated the two germline ends.

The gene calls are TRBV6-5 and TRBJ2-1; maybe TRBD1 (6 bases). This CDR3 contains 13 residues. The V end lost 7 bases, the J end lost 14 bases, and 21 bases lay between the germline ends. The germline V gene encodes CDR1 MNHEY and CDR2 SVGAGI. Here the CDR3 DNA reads TGTGCCAGCACCCCCGGCCCAACAGGGTCTGAGTTCTTC. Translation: CASTPGPTGSEFF.

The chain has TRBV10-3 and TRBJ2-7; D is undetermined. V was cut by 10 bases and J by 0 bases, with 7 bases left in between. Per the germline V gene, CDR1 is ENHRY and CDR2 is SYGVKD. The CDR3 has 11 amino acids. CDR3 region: CASRPSYEQYF. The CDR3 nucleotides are TGTGCCAGCCGCCCCTCCTACGAGCAGTACTTC.

Here the CDR3 reads CASSQTGDVAFF. CDR3 in DNA: TGCGCCAGCAGCCAGACAGGGGACGTAGCTTTCTTT. V usage is TRBV5-1 and J usage is TRBJ1-1; 8 bases are a match to TRBD1. From germline, CDR1 is SGHRS and CDR2 YFSETQ. V was pared by 4 bases and J by 10 bases, with 6 bases of the junction left unmatched. This CDR3 contains 12 residues.

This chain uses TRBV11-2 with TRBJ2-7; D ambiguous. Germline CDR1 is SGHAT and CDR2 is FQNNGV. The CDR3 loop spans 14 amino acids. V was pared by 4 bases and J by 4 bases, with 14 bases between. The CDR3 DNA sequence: TGTGCCAGCAGCTCCGTACGAGGTCCTTACGAGCAGTACTTC. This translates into CASSSVRGPYEQYF.

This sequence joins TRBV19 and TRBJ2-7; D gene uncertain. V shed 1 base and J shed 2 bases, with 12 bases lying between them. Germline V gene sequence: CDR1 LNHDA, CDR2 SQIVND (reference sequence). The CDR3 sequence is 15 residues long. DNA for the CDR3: TGTGCCAGTAGTATAGGAATAACCACCGCCTACGAGCAGTACTTC. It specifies CASSIGITTAYEQYF.

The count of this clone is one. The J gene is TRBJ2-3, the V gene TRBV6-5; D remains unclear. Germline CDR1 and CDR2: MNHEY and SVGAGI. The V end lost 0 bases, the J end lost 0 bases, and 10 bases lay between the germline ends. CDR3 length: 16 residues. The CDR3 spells CASSYSVPLSTDTQYF. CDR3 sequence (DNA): TGTGCCAGCAGTTACTCGGTTCCGCTAAGCACAGATACGCAGTATTTT.

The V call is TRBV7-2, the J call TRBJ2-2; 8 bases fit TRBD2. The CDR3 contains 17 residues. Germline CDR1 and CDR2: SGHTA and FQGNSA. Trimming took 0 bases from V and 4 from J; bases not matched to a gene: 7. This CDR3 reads CASSLAVAGGGTGELFF. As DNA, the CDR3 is TGTGCCAGCAGCTTAGCGGTCGCGGGGGGAGGCACCGGGGAGCTGTTTTTT.

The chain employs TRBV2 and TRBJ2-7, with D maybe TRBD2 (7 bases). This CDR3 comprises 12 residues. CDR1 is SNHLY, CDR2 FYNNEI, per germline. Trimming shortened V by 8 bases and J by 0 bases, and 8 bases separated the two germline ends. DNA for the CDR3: TGTGCCAGCGGGGGGGCCTCCTACGAGCAGTACTTC. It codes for CASGGASYEQYF.

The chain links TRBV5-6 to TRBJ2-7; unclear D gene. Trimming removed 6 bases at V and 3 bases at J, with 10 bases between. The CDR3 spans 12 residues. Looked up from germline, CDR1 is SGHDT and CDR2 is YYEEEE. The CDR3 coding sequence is TGTGCCAGCACTGTGCCAGGCTACGAGCAGTACTTC. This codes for CASTVPGYEQYF.

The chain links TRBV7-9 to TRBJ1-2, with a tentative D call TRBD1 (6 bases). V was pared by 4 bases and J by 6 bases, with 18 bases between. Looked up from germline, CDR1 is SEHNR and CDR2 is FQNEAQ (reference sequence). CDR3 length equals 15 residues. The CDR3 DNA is TGTGCCAGCAGCTCCGCCGGACAGCCTGCGCATGGCTACACCTTC. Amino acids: CASSSAGQPAHGYTF.

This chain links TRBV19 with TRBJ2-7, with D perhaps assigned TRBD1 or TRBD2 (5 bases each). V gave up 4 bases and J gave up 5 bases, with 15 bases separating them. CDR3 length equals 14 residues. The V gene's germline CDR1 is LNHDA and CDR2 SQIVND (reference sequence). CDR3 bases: TGTGCCAGTAGTACTCTTGGGGGAGTTGACGAGCAGTACTTC. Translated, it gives CASSTLGGVDEQYF.

CDR3 region: CASSPRYSGANVLTF. The CDR3 DNA reads TGTGCCAGCAGCCCTCGATACTCTGGGGCCAACGTCCTGACTTTC. This chain links TRBV7-8 with TRBJ2-6; D is ambiguous. The V end lost 5 bases, the J end lost 0 bases, and 8 bases lay between the germline ends. The germline gives CDR1 SGHVS, CDR2 FQNEAQ. CDR3 length: 15 residues.

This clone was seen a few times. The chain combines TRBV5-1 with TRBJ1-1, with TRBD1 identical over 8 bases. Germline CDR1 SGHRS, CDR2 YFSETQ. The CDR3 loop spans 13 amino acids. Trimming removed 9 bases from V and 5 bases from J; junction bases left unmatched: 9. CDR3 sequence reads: CATRTGIQTEAFF. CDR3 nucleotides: TGCGCCACCCGGACAGGGATCCAAACTGAAGCTTTCTTT.

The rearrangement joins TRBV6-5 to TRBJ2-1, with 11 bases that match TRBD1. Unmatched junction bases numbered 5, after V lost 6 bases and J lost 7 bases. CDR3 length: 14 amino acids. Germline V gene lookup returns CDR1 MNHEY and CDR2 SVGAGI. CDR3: CASRGTGGINEQFF. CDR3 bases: TGTGCCAGCAGGGGGACAGGGGGGATTAATGAGCAGTTCTTC.

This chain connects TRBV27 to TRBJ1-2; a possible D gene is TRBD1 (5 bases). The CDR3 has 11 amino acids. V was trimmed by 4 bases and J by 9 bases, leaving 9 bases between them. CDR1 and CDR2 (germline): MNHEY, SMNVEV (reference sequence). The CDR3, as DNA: TGTGCCAGCAGTTCGGGACCTAGCTACACCTTC. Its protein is CASSSGPSYTF.